This entry concerns a single TCR beta chain. Its antigen is undetermined. Per the germline V gene, CDR1 is MDHEN and CDR2 is SYDVKM. CDR3 length: 15 residues. V lost 6 bases and J lost 0; bases outside the gene matches: 4. The sample is drawn from a study of cytomegalovirus exposure and HLA in healthy donors. Findings and caveats of the study: TCR beta sequences numbering about 17,000 were associated with HLA alleles at 0.05 false discovery rate in a later analysis. A later analysis reportedly identified an Asian-associated ancestry cluster as carrying fewer N-insertions than the roughly 700-donor mean.

The primer mix had 60 Vbeta and 13 Jbeta primers. Assay used: immunoSEQ multiplex PCR; TCRdb lists only in-frame clones, some missing. The table records 150,000 to 200,000 clones, just under 80% of them present only once. The material sequenced was PBMCs. The origin of this receptor is a woman aged 50 to 60 in good health and CMV-seropositive. J is TRBJ2-2 and V is TRBV28; the match to TRBD2 covers 7 bases. CDR3 DNA sequence: TGTGCCAGCAGACCGGGACTAACGAACACCGGGGAGCTGTTTTTT. It translates to CASRPGLTNTGELFF.